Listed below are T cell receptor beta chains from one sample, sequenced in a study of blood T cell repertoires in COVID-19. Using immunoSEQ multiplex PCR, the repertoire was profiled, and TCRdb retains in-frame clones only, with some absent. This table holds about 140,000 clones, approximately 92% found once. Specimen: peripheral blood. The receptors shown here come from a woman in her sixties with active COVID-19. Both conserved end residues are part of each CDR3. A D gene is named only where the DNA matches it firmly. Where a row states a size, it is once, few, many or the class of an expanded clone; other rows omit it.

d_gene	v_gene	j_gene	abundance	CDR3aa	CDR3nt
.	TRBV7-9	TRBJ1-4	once	CASSLGSEKLFF	TGTGCCAGCAGCTTAGGTAGTGAAAAACTGTTTTTT
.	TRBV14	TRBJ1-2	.	CASSQLQGVYGYTF	TGTGCCAGCAGCCAACTACAGGGCGTCTATGGCTACACCTTC
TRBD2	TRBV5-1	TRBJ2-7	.	CASSLSGSRPYEQYF	TGCGCCAGCAGCTTGAGCGGGAGTAGACCCTACGAGCAGTACTTC
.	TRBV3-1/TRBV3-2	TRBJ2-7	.	CASSQEFEGRPFPYEQYF	TGTGCCAGCAGCCAAGAGTTTGAGGGCCGCCCATTCCCCTACGAGCAGTACTTC
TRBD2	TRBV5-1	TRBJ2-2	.	CASSLVGGEPNTGELFF	TGCGCCAGCAGCTTGGTCGGGGGGGAACCGAACACCGGGGAGCTGTTTTTT
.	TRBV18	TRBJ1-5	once	CASSPGRDNQPQHF	TGTGCCAGCTCACCCGGCCGGGACAATCAGCCCCAGCATTTT
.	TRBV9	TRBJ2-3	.	CASSVVASGTDTQYF	TGTGCCAGCAGCGTAGTGGCTAGCGGCACAGATACGCAGTATTTT
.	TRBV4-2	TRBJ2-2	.	CASSQELASNTGELFF	TGTGCCAGCAGCCAAGAGTTAGCAAGTAACACCGGGGAGCTGTTTTTT
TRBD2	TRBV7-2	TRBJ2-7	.	CASSLAGGTSSYEQYF	TGTGCCAGCAGCTTAGCGGGGGGGACTAGCTCCTACGAGCAGTACTTC
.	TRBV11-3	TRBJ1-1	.	CASSFSGTEAFF	TGTGCCAGCAGCTTCTCGGGGACTGAAGCTTTCTTT
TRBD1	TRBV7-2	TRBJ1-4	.	CASSLTGTENEKLFF	TGTGCCAGCAGTTTGACCGGGACAGAGAATGAAAAACTGTTTTTT
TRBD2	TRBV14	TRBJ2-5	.	CASSPGLAGPWETQYF	TGTGCCAGCAGCCCTGGACTAGCGGGACCATGGGAGACCCAGTACTTC
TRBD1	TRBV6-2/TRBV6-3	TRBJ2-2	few	CASSQRRTGPNTGELFF	TGTGCCAGCAGTCAGCGGCGGACAGGCCCCAACACCGGGGAGCTGTTTTTT
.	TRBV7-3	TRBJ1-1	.	CASSASSMNTEAFF	TGTGCCAGCAGCGCTAGTTCCATGAACACTGAAGCTTTCTTT
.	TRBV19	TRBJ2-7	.	CASSIPGQTYEQYF	TGTGCCAGTAGTATTCCCGGACAGACCTACGAGCAGTACTTC
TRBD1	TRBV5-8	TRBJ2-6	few	CASSSGQGAWGANVLTF	TGTGCCAGCAGCTCTGGACAGGGGGCGTGGGGGGCCAACGTCCTGACTTTC
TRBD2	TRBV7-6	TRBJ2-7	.	CASSLGLAGVSEQYF	TGTGCCAGCAGCTTGGGACTAGCGGGAGTCAGCGAGCAGTACTTC
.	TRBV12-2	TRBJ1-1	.	CASRPPRNTEAFF	TGTGCAAGTCGCCCCCCTAGAAACACTGAAGCTTTCTTT
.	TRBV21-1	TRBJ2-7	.	CASSKALCPYRRDTYEQYF	TGTGCCAGCAGCAAAGCGCTGTGCCCCTACAGGCGAGATACCTACGAGCAGTACTTC
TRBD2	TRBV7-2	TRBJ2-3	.	CASSLMLAGSDTQYF	TGTGCCAGCAGCTTAATGCTAGCGGGATCAGATACGCAGTATTTT
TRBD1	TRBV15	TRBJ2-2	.	CATSTRTGGFTGELFF	TGTGCCACCAGCACCCGGACAGGGGGCTTTACCGGGGAGCTGTTTTTT